This T cell receptor beta chain was identified in a study of immune evolution from preneoplasia to lung adenocarcinoma. The CDR3 runs to 17 residues. V lost 3 bases and J lost 3; bases outside the gene matches: 9. Germline CDR1 WSHSY, CDR2 SAAADI. This clone was counted a few times. Measured with immunoSEQ multiplex PCR; TCRdb has only the in-frame clones, and not every one. Here the sample spans more than 6,000 clones, around 77% being singletons. The clonotype comes from a person aged 60 to 85 with lung adenocarcinoma. The gene calls are TRBV10-2 and TRBJ2-2; 8 nucleotides align to TRBD1. The sample was FFPE lung adenocarcinoma in situ tissue. The CDR3 DNA sequence: TGCGCCAGCAGTGATAATGTAGGACAGGGTTACACCGGGGAGCTGTTTTTT. Its translation is CASSDNVGQGYTGELFF.